Reported below is one T cell receptor (beta chain). These data come from a study of CD8+ T cells in alopecia areata. Whole-study context: Each of the treated patients was given oral tofacitinib, 5 to 10 mg twice daily, for moderate-to-severe alopecia areata.

Specified treatment: oral pan-JAK inhibitor, 5-10 mg twice daily. Researchers took lesional scalp punch biopsies and peripheral blood from people who were alopecia areata patients. Reverse transcribed after extraction, RNA yielded cDNA as the sequencing template. Sequencing used immunoSEQ multiplex PCR; TCRdb keeps in-frame clones, though not all of them. The table includes some 98,000 clones, approximately 66% detected once. The receptor was isolated from a human donor with alopecia areata. Material: CD8+ T cells sorted from blood, obtained at week 4, from a patient treated with tofacitinib.

Here the CDR3 reads CASSDGTSGGPSTDTQYF. DNA of the CDR3: TGTGCCAGCAGCGACGGGACTAGCGGGGGCCCAAGCACAGATACGCAGTATTTT. V is TRBV7-7 and J is TRBJ2-3; 14 positions agree with TRBD2. V trimming: 5 bases; J trimming: 0 bases; junction bases outside the gene matches: 7. Germline V gene sequence: CDR1 SSHAT, CDR2 FNYEAQ (reference sequence). This CDR3 spans 18 amino acids.